Included here is one TCR beta chain sequence, with context. Some clones are missing from TCRdb's copy, which holds only in-frame ones; the method was immunoSEQ multiplex PCR. This table has roughly 30,000 clones, approximately 90% appearing once. These data belong to a study of T cells in localized non-small cell lung cancer. Sample: peripheral blood, taken before any cancer treatment. The sequence derives from a woman aged 18-49 years with stage I lung adenocarcinoma.

The CDR3 loop is CASSDPSGGYNEQFF. The CDR3 coding sequence is TGTGCCAGCAGTGATCCCAGCGGGGGATACAATGAGCAGTTCTTC. The chain has TRBV25-1 and TRBJ2-1; TRBD2 aligns across 8 bases. Germline V gives CDR1 MGHDK, CDR2 SYGVNS. The V gene end was trimmed by 3 bases and the J gene end by 4 bases; junction bases not matched to a gene: 5. This CDR3 is built from 15 residues.